These 9 T cell receptor beta chains were all obtained from the same sample, sequenced in a study of Ad26.COV2.S vaccination and SARS-CoV-2 variants. Measured with immunoSEQ multiplex PCR; TCRdb has only the in-frame clones, and not every one. The sample carries some 250,000 clones, around 89% recorded once. The sample's treatment: about 20 received Ad26.COV2.S at low or high dose, single or two shots; roughly 5 received placebo; per-sample allocation not given. Sampling took place 63 days after the first vaccine or placebo injection. The sample was peripheral blood, taken in a trial of Ad26.COV2.S vaccine versus placebo. The receptors were sampled from a person aged 18 to 59 who received the Ad26.COV2.S COVID-19 vaccine or a placebo.

The chain joins TRBV19 to TRBJ2-3, with TRBD2 identical over 14 bases. Germline V lookup: CDR1 LNHDA, CDR2 SQIVND (reference sequence). V trimming: 1 base; J trimming: 2 bases; junction bases outside the gene matches: 2. The CDR3 has 17 amino acids. Here the CDR3 reads CASSIGLAGGITDTQYF. The CDR3 bases are TGTGCCAGTAGTATAGGACTAGCGGGAGGGATCACAGATACGCAGTATTTT. Using reference TRBV19 and TRBJ2-3 for the parts outside the CDR3, the full variable domain is DGGITQSPKYLFRKEGQNVTLSCEQNLNHDAMYWYRQDPGQGLRLIYYSQIVNDFQKGDIAEGYSVSREKKESFPLTVTSAQKNPTAFYLCASSIGLAGGITDTQYFGPGTRLTVL.

The chain has TRBV6-5 and TRBJ1-2; no reliable D call. The CDR3 loop spans 12 amino acids. The V end lost 2 bases, the J end lost 7 bases, and 8 bases lay between the germline ends. CDR1 is MNHEY and CDR2 is SVGAGI in the germline V gene. This CDR3 reads CASSYQNSGYTF. CDR3 sequence (DNA): TGTGCCAGCAGTTACCAAAATTCTGGCTACACCTTC.

The gene calls are TRBV19 and TRBJ2-1, with 9 bases that match TRBD2. Per the germline V gene, CDR1 is LNHDA and CDR2 is SQIVND (reference sequence). The CDR3 consists of 15 residues. The V and J ends lost 6 bases and 4 bases, in that order; junction bases with no gene match: 7. CDR3 region: CASRPAGGNYNEQFF. The CDR3 bases are TGTGCCAGTAGACCGGCGGGAGGGAATTACAATGAGCAGTTCTTC.

The rearrangement uses TRBV7-8 and TRBJ1-5, with D perhaps TRBD1 (5 bases). Trimming removed 1 base from V and 0 bases from J, with 16 bases in between. The germline V gene has CDR1 SGHVS and CDR2 FQNEAQ. The CDR3 consists of 18 residues. The CDR3 coding sequence is TGTGCCAGCAGCTTAGGGGATGGAGCAGGGTATAGCAATCAGCCCCAGCATTTT. Translation: CASSLGDGAGYSNQPQHF.

In its sample, this clone was seen a few times. The chain combines TRBV5-8 with TRBJ2-5, with 13 bases aligning to TRBD2. Germline V gives CDR1 SGHTS, CDR2 YDEGEE. The CDR3 runs 19 residues. Trimming removed 4 bases from V and 4 bases from J; junction bases left unmatched: 16. CDR3 protein: CASSPRLAGGLQGSETQYF. CDR3 DNA sequence: TGTGCCAGCAGCCCTCGACTAGCGGGAGGCCTCCAGGGGTCAGAGACCCAGTACTTC. The full variable domain, rest sourced from reference TRBV5-8 and TRBJ2-5, is EAGVTQSPTHLIKTRGQQATLRCSPISGHTSVYWYQQALGLGLQFLLWYDEGEERNRGNFPPRFSGRQFPNYSSELNVNALELEDSALYLCASSPRLAGGLQGSETQYFGPGTRLLVL.

Only one count was recorded for this clone. The chain joins TRBV14 to TRBJ2-3, with TRBD2 as a possible D gene (6 bases). V gave up 0 bases and J gave up 4 bases, with 20 bases separating them. The germline V gene encodes CDR1 SGHDN and CDR2 FVKESK. CDR3 length: 18 residues. CDR3 sequence (DNA): TGTGCCAGCAGCCAAGACCCTACTACGACCTGGGGGGCAGATACGCAGTATTTT. Its translation: CASSQDPTTTWGADTQYF.

The chain recombines TRBV28 with TRBJ1-6, with D hard to call. In germline, CDR1 is MDHEN, CDR2 SYDVKM. This CDR3 has 14 amino acids. Trimming took 2 bases from V and 7 from J, leaving 9 bases between them. The CDR3: CASSLMGWNSPLHF. The CDR3 region has the DNA TGTGCCAGCAGTTTAATGGGGTGGAATTCACCCCTCCACTTT.

This chain uses TRBV4-1 with TRBJ2-1; D might be TRBD2 (6 bases). Germline values: CDR1 MGHRA, CDR2 YSYEKL. Trimming removed 1 base at V and 9 bases at J, with 16 bases between. The CDR3 is made up of 15 amino acids. This CDR3 is CASSQGGLMTGEQFF. The CDR3, as DNA: TGCGCCAGCAGCCAAGGGGGACTGATGACCGGTGAGCAGTTCTTC.

This chain joins TRBV10-3 and TRBJ2-7, with TRBD1 matching over 9 bases. V shed 3 bases, J shed 4 bases, and the junction held 16 bases outside the gene matches. Looked up from germline, CDR1 is ENHRY and CDR2 is SYGVKD. CDR3 length equals 18 residues. CDR3 sequence reads: CAISDRLGVGTGTYEQYF. In DNA, the CDR3 is TGTGCCATCAGTGACCGTTTAGGAGTCGGGACAGGGACATACGAGCAGTACTTC.